Following are 10 T cell receptor beta chains from one sample sequenced in a study of neoadjuvant anti-PD-1 for oral cavity cancer. Libraries were prepared by immunoSEQ multiplex PCR; TCRdb keeps only in-frame clonotypes and omits some of them. The table has 10,000 to 15,000 clones, roughly 60% seen once. This material consisted of tumor tissue, taken before nivolumab (anti-PD-1) treatment. These receptors were collected from a person between 35 and 79 years old with oral cavity squamous cell carcinoma.

The DNA of the CDR3 is TGCAGCCGGACTAGCGGGAGCAATGAGCAGTTCTTC. Translating it yields CSRTSGSNEQFF. The chain joins TRBV29-1 to TRBJ2-1, with 13 bases aligning to TRBD2. The junction had 1 base not matched to a gene; V was cut back by 8 bases and J by 6 bases. Germline V gene data show CDR1 as SQVTM and CDR2 as ANQGSEA. The CDR3 runs 12 residues.

V and J are TRBV27 and TRBJ2-3; maybe TRBD2 (6 bases). The CDR3 totals 14 residues. Germline CDR1 MNHEY, CDR2 SMNVEV (reference sequence). V was shortened by 9 bases and J by 0 bases, with 13 bases between the two germline ends. The CDR3 nucleotides read TGTGCCAGTTGGGGTAGCGGAAGCACAGATACGCAGTATTTT. Translated: CASWGSGSTDTQYF.

This chain connects TRBV27 to TRBJ2-1, with a weak D call TRBD1 (5 bases). Germline V lookup: CDR1 MNHEY, CDR2 SMNVEV (reference sequence). Trimming stripped 4 bases from V and 7 bases from J, with 29 bases between. The CDR3 loop spans 19 amino acids. CDR3 region: CASSSGGRVERVVGNEQFF. The CDR3 coding sequence is TGTGCCAGCAGTTCCGGCGGCAGGGTGGAAAGGGTTGTCGGGAATGAGCAGTTCTTC.

The chain has TRBV11-2 and TRBJ2-1; perhaps TRBD1 as D (6 bases). CDR1 is SGHAT, CDR2 FQNNGV, per germline. The CDR3 consists of 15 residues. V lost 5 bases and J lost 0, with 11 bases in between. The CDR3 DNA is TGTGCCAGCAGCCGCGGACAGAGCTCCTACAATGAGCAGTTCTTC. Its translation is CASSRGQSSYNEQFF.

V usage is TRBV7-6 and J usage is TRBJ2-7, with D tentatively TRBD1 or TRBD2 (6 bases each). The CDR3 runs to 14 residues. Between the trimmed V and J ends, which lost 4 bases and 6 bases, there was a span of 16 bases. Germline V CDR1 and CDR2: SGHVS, FNYEAQ. The CDR3 region is CASSSNRDSREQYF. CDR3 nucleotides: TGTGCCAGCAGCTCGAACAGGGACTCACGCGAGCAGTACTTC.

The chain uses TRBV28 and TRBJ2-7; D may be TRBD1 (6 bases). V was cut by 8 bases and J by 6 bases, with 14 bases left in between. Germline V gene lookup returns CDR1 MDHEN and CDR2 SYDVKM. The length of the CDR3 is 12 residues. The CDR3 here is CASDQQGLEQYF. Written as DNA, the CDR3 is TGTGCCAGCGACCAACAGGGCCTCGAGCAGTACTTC.

V gene TRBV7-8 combines with J gene TRBJ1-5; D uncertain. V lost 4 bases, J lost 0 bases, and 7 bases lay in between. Germline CDR1 SGHVS, CDR2 FQNEAQ. This CDR3 comprises 14 residues. Here the CDR3 DNA reads TGTGCCAGCAGCTCAGACAATAGCAATCAGCCCCAGCATTTT. Encoded protein: CASSSDNSNQPQHF.

The CDR3 spells CASSPQGSSGISYNEQFF. DNA for the CDR3: TGTGCCAGCAGCCCCCAGGGGTCTAGCGGGATCTCCTACAATGAGCAGTTCTTC. V gene TRBV11-2 combines with J gene TRBJ2-1; 9 bases match TRBD2. CDR3 size: 18 residues. In germline, CDR1 is SGHAT, CDR2 FQNNGV. The J segment lost 0 bases and the V segment lost 5 bases, leaving 11 bases of the junction unmatched.

The chain is built from TRBV19 and TRBJ1-1; tentative D call: TRBD1 (6 bases). The V gene lost 3 bases and the J gene lost 5 bases, with 10 bases spanning the gap. Germline CDR1 and CDR2: LNHDA and SQIVND (reference sequence). The CDR3 runs to 13 residues. Written as DNA, the CDR3 is TGTGCCAGTAGTATGAGGGGGATTACTGAAGCTTTCTTT. Translated, it gives CASSMRGITEAFF.

The J gene is TRBJ1-2, the V gene TRBV27; no definite D call. The CDR3 is made up of 13 amino acids. Germline V gene data show CDR1 as MNHEY and CDR2 as SMNVEV (reference sequence). The germline V and J ends were trimmed by 8 bases and 0 bases, with 10 bases remaining between them. As DNA, the CDR3 is TGTGCCAGCGGAGATGGGACTAACTATGGCTACACCTTC. Translated: CASGDGTNYGYTF.